The rows below give T cell receptor beta chains drawn from one sample of a study of T and B cells in COVID-19 patients. TCRdb re-analysed the multiplex PCR reads in MiXCR, keeping a single row per CDR3 protein. The data contain some 11,000 distinct CDR3 sequences, 30% of them singletons. The specimen was blood. These receptors were taken from a human donor with active COVID-19. The CDR3 runs from the conserved cysteine through the conserved F or W. A D gene is named only where the DNA matches it firmly. A row's size may be missing; if present it is once, few, many or a size class.

TRBV12-3/TRBV12-4	TRBJ1-1	TRBD1	15	.	CASSETDRPNTKAFF	TGTGCCAGCAGCGAGACGGACAGGCCGAACACTAAAGCTTTCTTT
TRBV19	TRBJ2-3	TRBD2	11	medium-sized	CASRGLVSQYF	TGTGCCAGTAGAGGACTAGTTTCCCAGTATTTT
TRBV15	TRBJ1-1	TRBD1	16	.	CATSRDGTGGVPEAFF	TGTGCCACCAGCAGAGACGGGACAGGGGGCGTCCCTGAAGCTTTCTTT
TRBV18	TRBJ1-5	.	15	medium-sized	CASSEGSFGNQPQHF	TGTGCCAGCTCAGAGGGATCGTTCGGCAATCAGCCCCAGCATTTT
TRBV5-4	TRBJ1-5	.	15	.	CASSLESGLNQPQHF	TGCGCCAGCAGCTTGGAATCGGGGTTGAATCAGCCCCAGCATTTT
TRBV4-3	TRBJ2-1	.	15	.	CASSQGAVVSNEQFF	TGCGCCAGCAGCCAAGGGGCAGTGGTGAGTAATGAGCAGTTCTTC
TRBV5-4	TRBJ2-7	TRBD2	18	.	CASSSGLAGALSSYEQYF	TGTGCCAGCAGCTCGGGACTAGCGGGGGCCTTAAGCTCCTACGAGCAGTACTTC
TRBV6-5	TRBJ1-1	.	13	.	CASSYSKAERAFF	TGTGCCAGCAGTTACTCGAAGGCAGAACGGGCTTTCTTT
TRBV19	TRBJ2-5	.	14	medium-sized	CASSIEGTRETQYF	TGTGCCAGTAGTATAGAAGGCACCCGGGAGACCCAGTACTTC
TRBV7-9	TRBJ2-5	TRBD2	16	.	CASSLGLAGGQETQYF	TGTGCCAGCAGCTTAGGACTAGCGGGGGGACAAGAGACCCAGTACTTC
TRBV6-2/TRBV6-3	TRBJ1-2	.	13	.	CASSYSTPPGYTF	TGTGCCAGCAGTTACTCGACCCCCCCTGGCTACACCTTC
TRBV5-6	TRBJ2-5	.	11	few	CASGSLETQYF	TGTGCCAGCGGCTCGCTGGAGACCCAGTACTTC
TRBV4-3	TRBJ2-4	.	14	few	CASSQQGTKNIQYF	TGCGCCAGCAGCCAACAGGGAACCAAAAACATTCAGTACTTC
TRBV5-5	TRBJ2-7	.	15	few	CASSPAQGLVGEQYF	TGTGCCAGCAGCCCGGCCCAGGGACTGGTGGGGGAGCAGTACTTC
TRBV7-2	TRBJ2-7	.	15	once	CASSLEGGAAYEQYF	TGTGCCAGCAGCTTAGAGGGGGGGGCCGCCTACGAGCAGTACTTC
TRBV4-3	TRBJ1-5	.	16	.	CASSQDLTGFNQPQHF	TGCGCCAGCAGCCAAGATCTTACGGGTTTTAATCAGCCCCAGCATTTT
TRBV12-3/TRBV12-4	TRBJ2-1	TRBD2	15	.	CASSLGTSDYNEQFF	TGTGCCAGCAGTTTAGGGACTAGCGACTACAATGAGCAGTTCTTC
TRBV19	TRBJ2-7	TRBD1	16	.	CASRDTGASRPYEQYF	TGTGCCAGTAGAGACACAGGGGCCTCGAGGCCCTACGAGCAGTACTTC
TRBV30	TRBJ1-6	.	15	medium-sized	CACYLKDPLGGPLHF	TGTGCCTGTTACCTGAAGGACCCCCTAGGAGGGCCCCTCCACTTT
TRBV7-2	TRBJ2-2	TRBD1	15	.	CASGRVAGGFRELFF	TGTGCCAGCGGCCGTGTTGCAGGGGGATTTAGGGAGCTGTTTTTT
TRBV30	TRBJ2-7	TRBD1	15	few	CAWSTKGTGGYEQYF	TGTGCCTGGAGTACTAAAGGGACAGGGGGATACGAGCAGTACTTC
TRBV10-3	TRBJ2-3	TRBD1	16	.	CAISAEGQSSTDTQYF	TGTGCCATCAGCGCCGAGGGACAGTCCAGCACAGATACGCAGTATTTT
TRBV29-1	TRBJ1-2	.	12	medium-sized	CSVEAGNYGYTF	TGCAGCGTTGAGGCAGGGAACTATGGCTACACCTTC
TRBV10-3	TRBJ1-1	.	15	few	CAISPTGPGITEAFF	TGTGCCATCAGTCCTACAGGGCCCGGGATCACTGAAGCTTTCTTT
TRBV12-3/TRBV12-4	TRBJ2-6	.	13	.	CASRLSGANVLTF	TGTGCCAGCAGACTCTCTGGGGCCAACGTCCTGACTTTC
TRBV15	TRBJ2-3	.	14	medium-sized	CATSSRQATDTQYF	TGTGCCACCAGCAGTAGACAGGCGACAGATACGCAGTATTTT
TRBV6-5	TRBJ1-5	TRBD1	14	few	CASRGQGINQPQHF	TGTGCCAGCAGGGGACAGGGTATCAATCAGCCCCAGCATTTT
TRBV11-1	TRBJ1-6	.	14	medium-sized	CASSSRQSNSPLHF	TGTGCCAGCAGCTCTCGACAGAGTAATTCACCCCTCCACTTT
TRBV27	TRBJ2-5	TRBD1	16	.	CASSLGTGASQETQYF	TGTGCCAGCAGCCTCGGGACAGGGGCTAGTCAAGAGACCCAGTACTTC
TRBV28	TRBJ1-2	.	11	.	CASSLGRGNTF	TGTGCCAGCAGTTTAGGCCGGGGTAACACCTTC
TRBV7-6	TRBJ2-1	.	11	.	CASRLNHEQFF	TGTGCCAGCAGACTAAACCATGAGCAGTTCTTC
TRBV27	TRBJ1-2	.	15	.	CASRLYGTQSPGYTF	TGTGCCAGCAGGCTCTACGGGACACAATCCCCTGGCTACACCTTC
TRBV27	TRBJ2-2	TRBD1	15	.	CASTRRQGGTGELFF	TGTGCCAGCACAAGACGACAGGGGGGCACCGGGGAGCTGTTTTTT
TRBV30	TRBJ1-1	TRBD1	12	.	CAWSGQGFDAFF	TGTGCCTGGAGTGGACAGGGTTTTGATGCTTTCTTT
TRBV4-3	TRBJ1-2	TRBD1	15	.	CASSQGTGVGYGYTF	TGTGCCAGCAGCCAAGGAACAGGGGTCGGCTATGGCTACACCTTC
TRBV6-2/TRBV6-3	TRBJ1-2	TRBD1	14	few	CASRDRGRQNGYTF	TGTGCCAGCCGCGACAGGGGGCGTCAAAATGGCTACACCTTC
TRBV20-1	TRBJ2-3	TRBD1	14	.	CSATDRGSTDTQYF	TGCAGTGCAACTGACAGGGGGAGCACAGATACGCAGTATTTT
TRBV7-2	TRBJ2-7	TRBD1	16	.	CASSLTAGQGIDEQYF	TGTGCCAGCAGCTTGACTGCAGGACAGGGTATCGACGAGCAGTACTTC
TRBV5-4	TRBJ2-3	TRBD2	16	.	CASSSGLAGATDTQYF	TGTGCCAGCAGCTCGGGACTAGCGGGGGCCACAGATACGCAGTATTTT
TRBV18	TRBJ2-3	.	13	.	CASSSWGLRTQYF	TGTGCCAGCTCATCCTGGGGACTCCGTACGCAGTATTTT
TRBV12-3/TRBV12-4	TRBJ1-2	TRBD1	14	few	CASTRDRVNYGYTF	TGTGCCAGCACCCGGGACAGGGTGAACTATGGCTACACCTTC